This T cell receptor (beta chain) was documented in a study of T cell responses to AZD1222 COVID-19 vaccine. TCRdb's copy holds only in-frame clones and misses some; the assay was immunoSEQ multiplex PCR. This table holds more than 95,000 clones, 93% found once. Looked up from germline, CDR1 is SEHNR and CDR2 is FQNEAQ (reference sequence). V dropped 0 bases and J dropped 15 bases, with 18 bases sitting between them. This CDR3 region has 14 residues. The clonotype comes from an adult in good health. Source: peripheral blood, taken on day 0 of AZD1222 vaccination. The chain couples TRBV7-9 to TRBJ2-1, with a possible D match to TRBD1 (6 bases). In DNA form, the CDR3 reads TGTGCCAGCAGCTTAGCCGGGACACCCTGGCCCTCGTTCTTC. Translated: CASSLAGTPWPSFF. Combining the CDR3 with reference TRBV7-9 and TRBJ2-1 gives the whole variable domain DTGVSQNPRHKITKRGQNVTFRCDPISEHNRLYWYRQTLGQGPEFLTYFQNEAQLEKSRLLSDRFSAERPKGSFSTLEIQRTEQGDSAMYLCASSLAGTPWPSFFGPGTRLTVL.